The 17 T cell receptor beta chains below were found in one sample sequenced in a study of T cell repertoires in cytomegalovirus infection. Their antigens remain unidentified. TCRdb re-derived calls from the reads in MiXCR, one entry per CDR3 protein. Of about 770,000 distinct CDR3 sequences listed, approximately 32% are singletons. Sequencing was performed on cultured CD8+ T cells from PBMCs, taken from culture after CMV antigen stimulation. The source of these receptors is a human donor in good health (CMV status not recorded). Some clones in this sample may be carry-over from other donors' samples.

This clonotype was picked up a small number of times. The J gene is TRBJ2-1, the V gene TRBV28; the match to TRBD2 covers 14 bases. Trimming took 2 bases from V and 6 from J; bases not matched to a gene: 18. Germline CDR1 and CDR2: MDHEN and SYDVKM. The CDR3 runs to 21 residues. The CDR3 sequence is CASSLIGRRLAGGPGLNEQFF. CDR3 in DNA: TGTGCCAGCAGTTTAATTGGGCGGAGACTAGCGGGGGGGCCGGGGCTCAATGAGCAGTTCTTC.

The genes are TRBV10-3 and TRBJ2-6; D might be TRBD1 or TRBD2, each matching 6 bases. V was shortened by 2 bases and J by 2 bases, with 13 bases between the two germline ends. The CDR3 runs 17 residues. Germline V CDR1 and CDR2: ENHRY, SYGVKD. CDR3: CAISEEGGLTGANVLTF. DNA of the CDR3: TGTGCCATCAGTGAGGAGGGGGGCTTAACTGGGGCCAACGTCCTGACTTTC.

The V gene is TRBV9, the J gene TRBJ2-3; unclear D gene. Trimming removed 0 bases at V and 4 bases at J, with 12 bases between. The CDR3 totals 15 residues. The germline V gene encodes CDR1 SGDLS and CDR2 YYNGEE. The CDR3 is CASSVEGWQADTQYF. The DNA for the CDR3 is TGTGCCAGCAGCGTAGAAGGGTGGCAAGCAGATACGCAGTATTTT.

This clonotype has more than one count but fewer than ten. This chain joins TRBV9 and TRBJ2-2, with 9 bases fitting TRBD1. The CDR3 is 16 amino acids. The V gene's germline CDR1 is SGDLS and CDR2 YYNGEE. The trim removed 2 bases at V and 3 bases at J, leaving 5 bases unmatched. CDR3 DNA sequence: TGTGCCAGCAGCGTTACAGGGGGCTTGGACACCGGGGAGCTGTTTTTT. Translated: CASSVTGGLDTGELFF.

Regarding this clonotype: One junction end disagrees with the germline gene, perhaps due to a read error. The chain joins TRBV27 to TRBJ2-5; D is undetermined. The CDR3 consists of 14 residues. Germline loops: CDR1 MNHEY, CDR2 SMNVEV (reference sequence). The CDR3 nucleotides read TGTGCCAGCAGCTTATGGGCCAAGTCGGAGACCCAGTACTTC. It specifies CASSLWAKSETQYF.

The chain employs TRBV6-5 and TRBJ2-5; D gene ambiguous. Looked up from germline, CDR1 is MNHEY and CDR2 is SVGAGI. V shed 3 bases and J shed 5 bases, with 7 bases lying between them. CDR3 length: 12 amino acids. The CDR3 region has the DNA TGTGCCAGCAGTTATGACGGTGAGACCCAGTACTTC. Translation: CASSYDGETQYF.

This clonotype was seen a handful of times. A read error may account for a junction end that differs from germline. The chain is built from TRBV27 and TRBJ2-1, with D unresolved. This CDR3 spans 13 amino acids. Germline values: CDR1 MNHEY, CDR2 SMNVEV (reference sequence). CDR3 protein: CASSFQKYSEQFF. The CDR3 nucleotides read TGTGCCAGCAGTTTTCAGAAGTACAGTGAGCAGTTCTTC.

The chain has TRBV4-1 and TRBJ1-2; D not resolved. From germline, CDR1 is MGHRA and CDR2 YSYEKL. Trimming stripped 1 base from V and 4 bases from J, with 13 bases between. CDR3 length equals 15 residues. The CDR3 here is CASSQVSGDSYGYTF. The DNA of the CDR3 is TGCGCCAGCAGCCAAGTCTCTGGGGATAGCTATGGCTACACCTTC.

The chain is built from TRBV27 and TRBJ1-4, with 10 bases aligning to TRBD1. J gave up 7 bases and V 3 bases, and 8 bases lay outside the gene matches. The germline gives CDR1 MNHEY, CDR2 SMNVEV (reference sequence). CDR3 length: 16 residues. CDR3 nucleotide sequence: TGTGCCAGCAGTTTCGGTGGGACAGGGGAAGGTGAAAAACTGTTTTTT. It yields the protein CASSFGGTGEGEKLFF.

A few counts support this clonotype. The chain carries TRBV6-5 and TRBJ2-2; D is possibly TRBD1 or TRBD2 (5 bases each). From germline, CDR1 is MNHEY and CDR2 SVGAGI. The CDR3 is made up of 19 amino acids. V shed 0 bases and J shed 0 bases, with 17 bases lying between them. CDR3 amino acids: CASSYSGVPTATNTGELFF. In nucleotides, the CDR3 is TGTGCCAGCAGTTACTCGGGGGTTCCGACGGCCACGAACACCGGGGAGCTGTTTTTT.

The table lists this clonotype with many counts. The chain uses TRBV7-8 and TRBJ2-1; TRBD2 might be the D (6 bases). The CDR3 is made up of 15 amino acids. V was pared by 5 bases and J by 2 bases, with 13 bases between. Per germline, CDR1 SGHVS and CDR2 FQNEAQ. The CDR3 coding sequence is TGTGCCAGCAGCAAATCCGGGACTGCCTACAATGAGCAGTTCTTC. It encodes CASSKSGTAYNEQFF.

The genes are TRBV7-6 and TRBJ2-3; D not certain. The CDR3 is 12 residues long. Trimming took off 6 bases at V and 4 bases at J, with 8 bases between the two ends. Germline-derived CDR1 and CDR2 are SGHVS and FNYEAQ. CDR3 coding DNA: TGTGCCAGCAGGCCCCCCGCAGATACGCAGTATTTT. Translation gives CASRPPADTQYF.

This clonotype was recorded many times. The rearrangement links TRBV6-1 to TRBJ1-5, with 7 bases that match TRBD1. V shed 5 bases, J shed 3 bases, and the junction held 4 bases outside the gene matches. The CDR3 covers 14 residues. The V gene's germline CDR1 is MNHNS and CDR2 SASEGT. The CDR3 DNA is TGTGCCAGCAGTCGACAGGGTTTCAATCAGCCCCAGCATTTT. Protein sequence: CASSRQGFNQPQHF.

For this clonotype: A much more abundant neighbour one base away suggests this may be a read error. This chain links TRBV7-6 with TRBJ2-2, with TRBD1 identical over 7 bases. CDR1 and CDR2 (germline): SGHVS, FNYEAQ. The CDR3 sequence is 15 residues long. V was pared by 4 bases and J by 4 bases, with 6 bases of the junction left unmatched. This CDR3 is CASSYRDSTTGELFF. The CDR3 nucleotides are TGTGCCAGCAGCTACCGGGACAGCACCACCGGGGAGCTGTTTTTT.

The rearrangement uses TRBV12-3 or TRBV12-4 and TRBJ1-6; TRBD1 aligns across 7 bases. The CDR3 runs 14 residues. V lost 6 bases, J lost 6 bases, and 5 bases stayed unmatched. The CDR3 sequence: CASSWTGFNSPLHF. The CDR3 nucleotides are TGTGCCAGCAGCTGGACAGGATTTAATTCACCCCTCCACTTT.

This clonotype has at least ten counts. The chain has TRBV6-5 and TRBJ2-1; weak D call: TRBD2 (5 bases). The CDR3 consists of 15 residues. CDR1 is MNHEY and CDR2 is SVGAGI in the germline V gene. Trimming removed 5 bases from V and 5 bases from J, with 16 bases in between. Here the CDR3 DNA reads TGTGCCAGCAGTACTAGGCCCTATTCCGACAATGAGCAGTTCTTC. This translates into CASSTRPYSDNEQFF.

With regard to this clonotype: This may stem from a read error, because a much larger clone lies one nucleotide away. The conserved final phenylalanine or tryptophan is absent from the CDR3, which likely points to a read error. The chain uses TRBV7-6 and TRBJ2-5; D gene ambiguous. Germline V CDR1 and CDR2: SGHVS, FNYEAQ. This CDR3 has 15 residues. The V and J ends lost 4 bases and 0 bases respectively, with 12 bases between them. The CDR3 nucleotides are TGTGCCAGCAGCTCCGAAGCCCTATACCAAGAGACCCAGTACTTG. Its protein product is CASSSEALYQETQYL.